These 17 T cell receptor beta chains were all obtained from the same sample, sequenced in a study of CD8 T cells in ankylosing spondylitis. A single record per CDR3 protein comes from TCRdb applying MiXCR to the 5' RACE reads. The top ten hold 3.3% of the sample, which has 100,000 to 150,000 distinct CDR3 sequences, about a tenth seen once. Material for sequencing was blood, either unsorted or a sorted T cell fraction (not recorded which). The receptors stem from a male donor with ankylosing spondylitis or in good health (not recorded which).

This clonotype was observed at least ten times. The genes are TRBV29-1 and TRBJ1-1, with D tentatively TRBD1 (6 bases). Deletions cut 2 bases from V and 4 bases from J, with 11 bases between. Per the germline V gene, CDR1 is SQVTM and CDR2 is ANQGSEA. There are 13 residues in the CDR3. CDR3 protein: CSVERGSRTEAFF. The CDR3 DNA is TGCAGCGTTGAAAGGGGGAGTCGCACTGAAGCTTTCTTT.

The gene calls are TRBV3-1 and TRBJ1-1; D uncertain. Germline lookup yields CDR1 LGHDT and CDR2 YNNKEL (reference sequence). Trimming shortened V by 2 bases and J by 5 bases, and 12 bases separated the two germline ends. The CDR3 sequence is 14 residues long. CDR3 in DNA: TGTGCCAGCAGCCAATCGGTGGGGAGGACTGAAGCTTTCTTT. Residues: CASSQSVGRTEAFF.

This clonotype was recorded at least ten times. The genes are TRBV20-1 and TRBJ1-1, with TRBD1 matching over 11 bases. This CDR3 has 14 residues. The V segment lost 7 bases and the J segment 7 bases; nucleotides outside the gene matches: 11. From germline, CDR1 is DFQATT and CDR2 SNEGSKA (reference sequence). CDR3 sequence reads: CSVQHWTGGSEAFF. The CDR3 nucleotides are TGCAGTGTCCAACATTGGACAGGGGGCAGTGAAGCTTTCTTT.

This clonotype was detected many times. This chain connects TRBV12-3 or TRBV12-4 to TRBJ2-1, with D perhaps TRBD1 (6 bases). V was pared by 3 bases and J by 10 bases, with 13 bases between. The CDR3 has 13 amino acids. The CDR3 reads CASSFSSGTEQFF. The CDR3 bases are TGTGCCAGCAGTTTCAGTTCGGGGACAGAGCAGTTCTTC.

Many counts were recorded for this clonotype. The J gene is TRBJ2-7, the V gene TRBV7-2, with a weak D call TRBD1 (6 bases). V lost 1 base and J 4 bases, leaving 8 bases between the germline ends. The CDR3 consists of 13 residues. Germline values: CDR1 SGHTA, CDR2 FQGNSA. For the CDR3, the DNA is TGTGCCAGCAGCTTAGTGGGGGCTTACGAGCAGTACTTC. This gives the protein CASSLVGAYEQYF.

Worth noting for this clonotype: This may be a read error: a much more frequent sequence differs by one nucleotide. The J gene is TRBJ2-5, the V gene TRBV20-1; 11 bases line up with TRBD1. Looked up from germline, CDR1 is DFQATT and CDR2 is SNEGSKA (reference sequence). There are 13 residues in the CDR3. The CDR3 DNA is TGCAGTGCTCGGACAGGGGGCGTTGAGACCCACTACTTC. It yields the protein CSARTGGVETHYF.

The CDR3 coding sequence is TGTGCCATCTGTTGGCGGGGTGGGGAATACGAGACCAAAAACATTCAGTACTTC. Translated: CAICWRGGEYETKNIQYF. This sequence joins TRBV3-1 and TRBJ2-4, with D maybe TRBD2 (6 bases). The V gene lost 10 bases and the J gene lost 2 bases, with 27 bases spanning the gap. This CDR3 spans 18 amino acids. Germline CDR1 and CDR2: LGHDT and YNNKEL (reference sequence). The full variable domain, completed using reference TRBV3-1 and TRBJ2-4, is DTAVSQTPKYLVTQMGNDKSIKCEQNLGHDTMYWYKQDSKKFLKIMFSYNNKELIINETVPNRFSPKSPDKAHLNLHINSLELGDSAVYFCAICWRGGEYETKNIQYFGAGTRLSVL.

This clonotype was counted at least ten times. The CDR3 region has the DNA TGCGCCAGCAGCTTCTCCGCGGGGGCCAATGAGCAGTTCTTC. Protein: CASSFSAGANEQFF. The chain recombines TRBV5-1 with TRBJ2-1; a possible D gene is TRBD2 (7 bases). The V and J ends lost 2 bases and 6 bases respectively, with 12 bases between them. Germline V lookup: CDR1 SGHRS, CDR2 YFSETQ. The CDR3 is made up of 14 amino acids.

This clonotype was observed at least ten times. The chain uses TRBV7-9 and TRBJ1-1; 7 nucleotides line up with TRBD1. Germline assignment: CDR1 SEHNR and CDR2 FQNEAQ (reference sequence). CDR3 length: 12 amino acids. The J segment lost 6 bases and the V segment lost 5 bases, leaving 3 bases of the junction unmatched. CDR3 coding DNA: TGTGCCAGCAGCCTCGACAGGGCTGAAGCTTTCTTT. This translates into CASSLDRAEAFF.

A note on this clonotype: One end of the junction does not line up with germline, which may come from a read error. The chain carries TRBV29-1 and TRBJ2-4; D perhaps matches TRBD2 (5 bases). The CDR3 is made up of 17 amino acids. From germline, CDR1 is SQVTM and CDR2 ANQGSEA. CDR3: CSVEWWSGSAAKNIRYF. The CDR3, as DNA: TGCAGCGTTGAATGGTGGAGTGGTAGCGCGGCCAAAAACATTCGGTACTTC.

This clonotype was observed at least ten times. The chain joins TRBV6-1 to TRBJ1-4; no firm D call. V was pared by 4 bases and J by 4 bases, with 7 bases between. The CDR3 is 13 amino acids. Germline CDR1 is MNHNS and CDR2 is SASEGT. The CDR3 here is CASSGQLNEKLFF. The CDR3 DNA reads as TGTGCCAGCAGTGGGCAGCTTAATGAAAAACTGTTTTTT.

In this sample, this clonotype turned up many times. This chain uses TRBV20-1 with TRBJ1-1, with D possibly TRBD1 on 5 matching bases. Deletions cut 3 bases from V and 7 bases from J, with 9 bases between. Germline V gene data show CDR1 as DFQATT and CDR2 as SNEGSKA (reference sequence). The length of the CDR3 is 11 residues. CDR3 loop: CSARKQVEAFF. The CDR3 DNA is TGCAGTGCTAGGAAACAGGTTGAAGCTTTCTTT.

This clonotype was recorded many times. The chain links TRBV7-8 to TRBJ2-1; TRBD2 agrees at 9 bases. In germline, CDR1 is SGHVS, CDR2 FQNEAQ. V lost 3 bases to trimming and J lost 4 bases; unmatched junction nucleotides: 7. The CDR3 has 16 residues. The CDR3 bases are TGTGCCAGCAGCTTTGGGGGACTAGCTCGGTACAATGAGCAGTTCTTC. This gives the protein CASSFGGLARYNEQFF.

This clonotype was seen repeatedly, ten times or more. DNA for the CDR3: TGCAGTGCTAGGCAGATCACAGATACGCAGTATTTT. It encodes CSARQITDTQYF. The chain recombines TRBV20-1 with TRBJ2-3; D unclear. Trimming removed 3 bases from V and 2 bases from J, with 6 bases in between. Germline-derived CDR1 and CDR2 are DFQATT and SNEGSKA (reference sequence). The CDR3 has 12 residues.

V is TRBV5-5 and J is TRBJ1-2, with no clear D. The CDR3 spans 15 residues. The germline V gene encodes CDR1 SGHKS and CDR2 YYEKEE (reference sequence). The V gene lost 0 bases and the J gene lost 8 bases, with 17 bases spanning the gap. CDR3 coding DNA: TGTGCCAGCAGCTTGGAGGCCTTGGGTTATGGCGGCTACACCTTC. Its translation is CASSLEALGYGGYTF. Full variable domain (outside the CDR3, taken from reference TRBV5-5 and TRBJ1-2): DAGVTQSPTHLIKTRGQQVTLRCSPISGHKSVSWYQQVLGQGPQFIFQYYEKEERGRGNFPDRFSARQFPNYSSELNVNALLLGDSALYLCASSLEALGYGGYTFGSGTRLTVV.

This clonotype has ten or more counts. This chain connects TRBV13 to TRBJ2-2; no reliable D call. The germline CDR1 and CDR2 sequences are PRHDT and FYEKMQ (reference sequence). The germline V and J ends were trimmed by 5 bases and 1 base, with 14 bases remaining between them. The CDR3 spans 16 residues. The CDR3 sequence: CASSPLTKGNTGELFF. The CDR3 DNA reads TGTGCCAGCAGCCCCTTAACGAAGGGGAACACCGGGGAGCTGTTTTTT.

There are many counts of this clonotype. The chain has TRBV20-1 and TRBJ2-1; 13 bases align to TRBD2. Germline CDR1 reads DFQATT; CDR2 reads SNEGSKA (reference sequence). J gave up 6 bases and V 8 bases, and 7 bases lay outside the gene matches. CDR3 length: 14 amino acids. Here the CDR3 DNA reads TGCAGTTCCTTTGGGACTAGCGGGACCAATGAGCAGTTCTTC. Protein sequence: CSSFGTSGTNEQFF.